The 21 T cell receptor beta chains below come from one sample, sequenced in a study of blood T cells in healthy people across ages. It was with a sample-barcoded 5' primer and a J-beta primer mix that a second PCR of roughly 7 to 12 cycles was run. MiXCR, run by TCRdb on the 5' RACE reads, gives a single entry per CDR3 protein. The sample carries under 800,000 distinct CDR3 sequences, around 21% recorded once. Sequencing was done on a sample of blood. All receptors derive from a man between 65 and 85 years old in good health.

This clonotype has a handful of counts. The chain employs TRBV29-1 and TRBJ2-7, with D maybe TRBD2 (6 bases). The CDR3 length is 13 residues. CDR1 and CDR2 from the germline V gene are SQVTM and ANQGSEA. V lost 5 bases and J 0 bases, leaving 11 bases between the germline ends. CDR3 nucleotide sequence: TGCAGCGTTTCGGGACTGAGCTCCTACGAGCAGTACTTC. Its translation: CSVSGLSSYEQYF.

This clonotype was counted only a few times. An end of the junction differs from the germline gene, which may be a read error. The chain combines TRBV20-1 with TRBJ2-7; D gene unclear. This CDR3 has 15 residues. Germline-derived CDR1 and CDR2 are DFQATT and SNEGSKA (reference sequence). As DNA, the CDR3 is TGCAGTGCTAGAGATTTGGTGGCATCCTCCTACGAGCGGTACTTC. This codes for CSARDLVASSYERYF.

The chain carries TRBV20-1 and TRBJ2-3; no definite D call. There are 14 residues in the CDR3. The germline V gene has CDR1 DFQATT and CDR2 SNEGSKA (reference sequence). Trimming cost V 0 bases and J 5 bases, with 12 bases left between them. This CDR3 reads CSARDSRTGDTQYF. The CDR3 nucleotides are TGCAGTGCTAGAGATTCGCGAACGGGAGATACGCAGTATTTT.

This clonotype was seen ten or more times. The germline gene is not matched at one end of the junction; a read error may be the cause. This chain connects TRBV5-1 to TRBJ2-7; either TRBD1 or TRBD2 may fit D (5 bases each). Germline V gene lookup returns CDR1 SGHRS and CDR2 YFSETQ. The CDR3 loop spans 13 amino acids. CDR3 DNA: TGTGCCAGCAGCTCCGGTGGGGGCTACGAGCAGTACTTC. Translating gives CASSSGGGYEQYF.

This clonotype has just a few counts. A junction boundary mismatches the germline segment, possibly from a read error. The chain carries TRBV7-7 and TRBJ2-1, with D possibly being TRBD1 (6 bases). The CDR3 is 14 residues long. Germline CDR1 is SSHAT and CDR2 is FNYEAQ (reference sequence). CDR3 protein: CASSLQGAHNEQFF. CDR3 DNA: TGTGCTAGCAGCTTACAGGGAGCACACAATGAGCAGTTCTTC.

This clonotype was recorded many times. V is TRBV20-1 and J is TRBJ2-5; TRBD1 aligns across 7 bases. V shed 0 bases, J shed 5 bases, and the junction held 9 bases outside the gene matches. CDR3 length equals 15 residues. Germline V lookup: CDR1 DFQATT, CDR2 SNEGSKA (reference sequence). In DNA, the CDR3 is TGCAGTGCTAGAGACCTACAGGGACAGAGGGAGACCCAGTACTTC. Its translation is CSARDLQGQRETQYF.

This clonotype has just a few counts. This sequence may be a read error, since a much larger clone differs from it by one base. The gene calls are TRBV7-9 and TRBJ2-7; TRBD2 might be the D (7 bases). The DNA end lines up better with TRBJ2-1; the J call may be wrong. Germline V gene lookup returns CDR1 SEHNR and CDR2 FQNEAQ (reference sequence). The length of the CDR3 is 16 residues. CDR3 DNA sequence: TGTGCCAGCAGCAAGAGGATAGGGGGGGAGGTGAATGAGCAGTTCTTC. Its protein is CASSKRIGGEVNEQFF.

This clonotype was counted a few times. The genes are TRBV28 and TRBJ2-6; D not resolved. V was trimmed by 6 bases and J by 0 bases, leaving 12 bases between them. Germline CDR1 MDHEN, CDR2 SYDVKM. The CDR3 has 16 amino acids. CDR3 sequence: CASSPRPDSGANVLTF. Written as DNA, the CDR3 is TGTGCCAGCAGCCCACGCCCGGACTCTGGGGCCAACGTCCTGACTTTC.

In its sample, this clonotype was seen many times. The CDR3 here is CASSLRPGSSGRTIRTDTQYF. CDR3 DNA sequence: TGCGCCAGCAGCTTACGTCCGGGTTCTAGCGGGAGGACCATTCGCACAGATACGCAGTATTTT. The chain has TRBV5-1 and TRBJ2-3; 11 bases line up with TRBD2. This CDR3 is 21 amino acids long. Germline CDR1 SGHRS, CDR2 YFSETQ. V lost 2 bases to trimming and J lost 1 base; unmatched junction nucleotides: 18.

This clonotype showed up just a few times. The chain is built from TRBV5-5 and TRBJ2-3; the D is unclear. Trimming left V 2 bases short and J 0 bases short, with 16 bases between. CDR3 length equals 17 residues. Germline loops: CDR1 SGHKS, CDR2 YYEKEE (reference sequence). The CDR3 protein is CASSFSTSFTSTDTQYF. As DNA, the CDR3 is TGTGCCAGCAGCTTTTCTACTTCCTTCACTAGCACAGATACGCAGTATTTT.

The chain carries TRBV5-6 and TRBJ2-5; tentative D call: TRBD1 (6 bases). This CDR3 comprises 13 residues. Trimming removed 4 bases from V and 5 bases from J, with 12 bases in between. Looked up from germline, CDR1 is SGHDT and CDR2 is YYEEEE. The CDR3 sequence is CASSTWTEETQYF. CDR3 bases: TGTGCCAGCAGCACCTGGACAGAGGAGACCCAGTACTTC.

This clonotype came up a few times. One end of the junction is discordant with germline, which a read error may explain. The rearrangement joins TRBV7-8 to TRBJ2-5, with 7 nucleotides matching TRBD2. Judging by the DNA end, TRBJ2-1 fits better; the J call may be wrong. This CDR3 has 16 amino acids. The germline CDR1 and CDR2 sequences are SGHVS and FQNEAQ. In DNA, the CDR3 is TGTGCCGGCAGCTCCCTACCTACTAGCGTCCTCAATGAGCAGTTCTTC. Its protein is CAGSSLPTSVLNEQFF.

This clonotype was seen more than once but under ten times. V gene TRBV9 combines with J gene TRBJ2-7; 7 bases match TRBD1. CDR3 size: 14 residues. Trimming took 2 bases from V and 2 from J; bases not matched to a gene: 4. CDR1 and CDR2 (germline): SGDLS, YYNGEE. As DNA, the CDR3 is TGTGCCAGCAGCGTCGGGACAGTAACCTACGAGCAGTACTTC. As protein: CASSVGTVTYEQYF.

The chain uses TRBV3-1 and TRBJ2-2; tentatively, D is TRBD1 (6 bases). The CDR3 contains 13 residues. Trimming shortened V by 2 bases and J by 11 bases, and 12 bases separated the two germline ends. Germline V gene data show CDR1 as LGHDT and CDR2 as YNNKEL (reference sequence). CDR3 in DNA: TGTGCCAGCAGCCAACCAGGGGACGGAGAGCTGTTTTTT. Protein product: CASSQPGDGELFF.

The V gene is TRBV7-2, the J gene TRBJ2-7; TRBD2 matches 7 bases. V gave up 2 bases and J gave up 2 bases; unmatched junction bases: 6. The CDR3 is 15 residues long. Germline values: CDR1 SGHTA, CDR2 FQGNSA. CDR3 protein: CASSLRLAATYEQYF. CDR3 nucleotides: TGTGCCAGCAGCTTAAGGCTAGCGGCCACCTACGAGCAGTACTTC.

The gene calls are TRBV6-6 and TRBJ2-2; the match to TRBD2 covers 11 bases. The germline V gene encodes CDR1 MNHNY and CDR2 SVGAGI (reference sequence). The trim removed 2 bases at V and 4 bases at J, leaving 0 bases unmatched. This CDR3 has 15 amino acids. The CDR3 here is CASSYLAGGTGELFF. The CDR3 nucleotides are TGTGCCAGCAGTTACCTAGCGGGAGGCACCGGGGAGCTGTTTTTT.

The genes are TRBV7-2 and TRBJ2-3; 10 bases align to TRBD2. This CDR3 has 15 residues. From germline, CDR1 is SGHTA and CDR2 FQGNSA. The V and J ends lost 5 bases and 3 bases, in that order; junction bases with no gene match: 5. CDR3 protein: CASSTGTSATDTQYF. The CDR3 nucleotides read TGTGCCAGCAGCACCGGGACTAGCGCTACAGATACGCAGTATTTT.

As regards this clonotype: A much larger clone lies a single base off, so this may be a read error. The chain joins TRBV2 to TRBJ1-2; D may be TRBD1 (5 bases). The CDR3 is 12 amino acids. V was shortened by 7 bases and J by 3 bases, with 9 bases between the two germline ends. Germline values: CDR1 SNHLY, CDR2 FYNNEI. CDR3: CASNPRDYGYTF. DNA for the CDR3: TGTGCCAGCAACCCCAGGGACTATGGCTACACCTTC.

The chain links TRBV4-1 to TRBJ1-4; 7 nucleotides agree with TRBD1. The junction had 7 bases not matched to a gene; V was cut back by 1 base and J by 5 bases. The CDR3 runs 16 residues. Germline V gene sequence: CDR1 MGHRA, CDR2 YSYEKL. DNA for the CDR3: TGCGCCAGCAGCCAAGCGGCGGGCAGGGGGAATGAAAAACTGTTTTTT. Translating gives CASSQAAGRGNEKLFF.

This clonotype has only a few counts. V gene TRBV20-1 combines with J gene TRBJ2-7; 9 nucleotides line up with TRBD2. CDR3 length equals 15 residues. Per germline, CDR1 DFQATT and CDR2 SNEGSKA (reference sequence). The trim removed 6 bases at V and 3 bases at J, leaving 12 bases unmatched. Here the CDR3 reads CSADPGTSKNYEQYF. Written as DNA, the CDR3 is TGCAGTGCCGACCCCGGGACTAGCAAGAACTACGAGCAGTACTTC.

This clonotype was seen only a few times. The V call is TRBV20-1, the J call TRBJ2-5, with 15 bases identical to TRBD2. Germline lookup yields CDR1 DFQATT and CDR2 SNEGSKA (reference sequence). J lost 5 bases, V lost 6 bases, and 10 bases had no gene match. CDR3 length: 16 amino acids. The CDR3 reads CSAMGLAGGEVETQYF. CDR3 DNA sequence: TGCAGTGCAATGGGACTAGCGGGAGGCGAAGTGGAGACCCAGTACTTC.